The present T cell receptor (beta chain) was sequenced within a study of blood T cells in healthy people across ages. Study-level points and caveats: It was not possible, with unsorted PBMCs, to conclusively compare naive and antigen-experienced cells. TCR beta diversity per million T cells fell roughly linearly with age.

PCR was performed a second time for roughly 7 to 12 cycles using a sample-barcoded 5' primer and a J-beta primer mix. In TCRdb, the 5' RACE reads were re-called with MiXCR into one record per CDR3 protein. In the table there are 270,000 or so distinct CDR3 sequences, around 30% of which are singletons. The germline V gene encodes CDR1 DFQATT and CDR2 SNEGSKA (reference sequence). The CDR3 is 15 amino acids. As concerns this clonotype: Its antigen is undetermined. The junction and the germline gene differ at one end; a read error may be behind it.

The J gene is TRBJ2-3, the V gene TRBV20-1; TRBD2 agrees at 11 bases. The sequence derives from a woman aged 70-85 years in good health. Sequenced sample: blood. The CDR3 DNA reads TGTAGTGCTTCGCCTAGCGGGAGGATAAAAGATACGCAGTATTTT. Protein product: CSASPSGRIKDTQYF.